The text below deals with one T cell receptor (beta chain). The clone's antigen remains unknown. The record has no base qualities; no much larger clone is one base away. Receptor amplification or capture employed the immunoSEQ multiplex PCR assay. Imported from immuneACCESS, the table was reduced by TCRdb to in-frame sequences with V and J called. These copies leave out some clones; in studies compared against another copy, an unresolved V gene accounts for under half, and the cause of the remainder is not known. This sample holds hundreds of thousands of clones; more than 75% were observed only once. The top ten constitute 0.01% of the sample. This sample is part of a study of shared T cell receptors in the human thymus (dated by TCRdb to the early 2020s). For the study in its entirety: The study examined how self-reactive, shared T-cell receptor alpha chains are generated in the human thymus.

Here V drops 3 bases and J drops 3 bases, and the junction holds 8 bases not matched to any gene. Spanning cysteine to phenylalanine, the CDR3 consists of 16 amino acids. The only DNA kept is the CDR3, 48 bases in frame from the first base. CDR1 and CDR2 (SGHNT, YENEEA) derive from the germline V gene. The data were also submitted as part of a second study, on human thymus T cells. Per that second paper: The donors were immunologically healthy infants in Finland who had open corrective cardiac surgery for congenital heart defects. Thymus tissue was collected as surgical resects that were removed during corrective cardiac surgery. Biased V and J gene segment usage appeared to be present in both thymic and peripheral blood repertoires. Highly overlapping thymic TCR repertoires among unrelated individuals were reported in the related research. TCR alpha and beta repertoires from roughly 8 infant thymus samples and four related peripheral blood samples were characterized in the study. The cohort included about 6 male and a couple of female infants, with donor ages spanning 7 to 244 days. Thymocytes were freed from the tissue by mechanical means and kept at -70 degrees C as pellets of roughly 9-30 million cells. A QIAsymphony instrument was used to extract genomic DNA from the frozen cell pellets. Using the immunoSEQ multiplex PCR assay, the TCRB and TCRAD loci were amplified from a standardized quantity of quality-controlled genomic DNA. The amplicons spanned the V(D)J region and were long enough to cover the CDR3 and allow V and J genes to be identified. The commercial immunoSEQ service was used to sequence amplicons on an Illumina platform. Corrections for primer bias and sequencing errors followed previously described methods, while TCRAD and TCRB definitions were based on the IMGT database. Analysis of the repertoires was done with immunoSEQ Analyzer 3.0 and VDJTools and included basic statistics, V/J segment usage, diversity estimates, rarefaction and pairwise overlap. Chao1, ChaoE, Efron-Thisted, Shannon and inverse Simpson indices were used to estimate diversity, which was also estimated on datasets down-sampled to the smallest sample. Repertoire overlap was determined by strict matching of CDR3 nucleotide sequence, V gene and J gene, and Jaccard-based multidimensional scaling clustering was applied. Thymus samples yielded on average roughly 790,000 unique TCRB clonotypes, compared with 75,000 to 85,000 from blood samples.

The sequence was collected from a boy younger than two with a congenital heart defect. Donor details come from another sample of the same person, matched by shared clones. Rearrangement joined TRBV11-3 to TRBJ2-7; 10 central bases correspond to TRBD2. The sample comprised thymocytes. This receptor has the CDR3 CASSFDWTSGIYEQYF. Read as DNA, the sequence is TGTGCCAGCAGCTTCGATTGGACTAGCGGTATCTACGAGCAGTACTTC. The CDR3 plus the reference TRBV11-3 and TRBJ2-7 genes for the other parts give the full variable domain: EAGVVQSPRYKIIEKKQPVAFWCNPISGHNTLYWYLQNLGQGPELLIRYENEEAVDDSQLPKDRFSAERLKGVDSTLKIQPAELGDSAVYLCASSFDWTSGIYEQYFGPGTRLTVT.